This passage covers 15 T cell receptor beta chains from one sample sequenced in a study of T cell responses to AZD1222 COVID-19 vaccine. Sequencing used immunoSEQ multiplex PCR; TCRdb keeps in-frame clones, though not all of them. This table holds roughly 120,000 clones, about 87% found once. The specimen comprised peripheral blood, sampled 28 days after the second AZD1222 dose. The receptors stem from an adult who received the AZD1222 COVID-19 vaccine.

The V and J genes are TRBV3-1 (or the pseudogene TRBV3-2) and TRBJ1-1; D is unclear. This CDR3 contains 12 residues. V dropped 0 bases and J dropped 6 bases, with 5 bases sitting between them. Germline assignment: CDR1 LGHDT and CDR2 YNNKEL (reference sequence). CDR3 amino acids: CASSQDWSEAFF. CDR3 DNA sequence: TGTGCCAGCAGCCAAGATTGGTCTGAAGCTTTCTTT.

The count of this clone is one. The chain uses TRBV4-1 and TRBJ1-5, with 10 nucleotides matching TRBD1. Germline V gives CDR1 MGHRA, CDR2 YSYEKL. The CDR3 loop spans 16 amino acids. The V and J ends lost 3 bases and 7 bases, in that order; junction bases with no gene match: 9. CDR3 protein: CASSQIGTGVRQPQHF. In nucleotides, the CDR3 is TGCGCCAGCAGCCAGATCGGGACAGGGGTGAGACAGCCCCAGCATTTT.

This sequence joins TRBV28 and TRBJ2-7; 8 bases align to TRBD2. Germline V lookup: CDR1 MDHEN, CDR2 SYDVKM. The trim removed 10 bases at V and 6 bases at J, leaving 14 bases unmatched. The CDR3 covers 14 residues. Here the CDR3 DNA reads TGTGCCACCTTAACCGGGACACGGGAGGGCGAGCAGTACTTC. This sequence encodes CATLTGTREGEQYF.

The CDR3 protein is CATRTGWNYGYTF. The CDR3 nucleotides read TGTGCCACCAGGACAGGGTGGAACTATGGCTACACCTTC. The rearrangement links TRBV6-5 to TRBJ1-2; the match to TRBD1 covers 8 bases. V lost 10 bases and J lost 2; bases outside the gene matches: 6. Germline V gene data show CDR1 as MNHEY and CDR2 as SVGAGI. This CDR3 contains 13 residues.

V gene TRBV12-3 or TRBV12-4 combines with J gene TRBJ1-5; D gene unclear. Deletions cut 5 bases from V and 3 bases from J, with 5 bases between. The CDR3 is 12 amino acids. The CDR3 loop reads CASSPVNQPQHF. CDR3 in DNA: TGTGCCAGCAGTCCGGTCAATCAGCCCCAGCATTTT.

This CDR3 is CASSPYRGPNYGYTF. CDR3 in DNA: TGTGCCAGCAGTCCCTACAGGGGACCTAACTATGGCTACACCTTC. V is TRBV6-5 and J is TRBJ1-2; 7 bases map to TRBD1. J lost 0 bases, V lost 5 bases, and 6 bases had no gene match. The CDR3 covers 15 residues. Germline CDR1 reads MNHEY; CDR2 reads SVGAGI.

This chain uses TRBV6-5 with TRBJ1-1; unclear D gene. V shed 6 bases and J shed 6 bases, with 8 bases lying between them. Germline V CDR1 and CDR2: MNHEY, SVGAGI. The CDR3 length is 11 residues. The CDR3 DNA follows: TGTGCCAGCAGCCTGGTGGCTGAAGCTTTCTTT. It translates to CASSLVAEAFF.

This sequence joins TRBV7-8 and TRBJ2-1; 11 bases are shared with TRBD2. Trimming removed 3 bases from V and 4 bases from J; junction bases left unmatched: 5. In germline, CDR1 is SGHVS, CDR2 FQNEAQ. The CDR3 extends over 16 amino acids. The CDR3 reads CASSFLAGGGYNEQFF. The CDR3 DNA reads TGTGCCAGCAGCTTCTTAGCGGGAGGGGGATACAATGAGCAGTTCTTC.

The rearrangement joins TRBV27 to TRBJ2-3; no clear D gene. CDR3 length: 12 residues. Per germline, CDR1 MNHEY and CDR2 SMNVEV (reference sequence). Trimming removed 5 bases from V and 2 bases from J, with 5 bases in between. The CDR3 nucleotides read TGTGCCAGCAGTCCCTTCACAGATACGCAGTATTTT. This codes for CASSPFTDTQYF.

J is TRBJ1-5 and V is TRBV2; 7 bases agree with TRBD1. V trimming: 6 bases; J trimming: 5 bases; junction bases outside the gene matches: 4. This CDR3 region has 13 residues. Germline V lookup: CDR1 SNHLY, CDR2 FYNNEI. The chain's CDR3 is CASRGGRYQPQHF. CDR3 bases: TGTGCCAGCAGAGGGGGCCGGTATCAGCCCCAGCATTTT.

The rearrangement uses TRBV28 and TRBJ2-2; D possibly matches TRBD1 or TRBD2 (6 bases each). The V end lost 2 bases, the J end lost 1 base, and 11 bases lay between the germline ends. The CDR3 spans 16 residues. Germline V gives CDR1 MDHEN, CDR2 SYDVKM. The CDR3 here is CASSLRGLVNTGELFF. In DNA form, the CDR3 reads TGTGCCAGCAGTTTACGGGGGCTAGTGAACACCGGGGAGCTGTTTTTT.

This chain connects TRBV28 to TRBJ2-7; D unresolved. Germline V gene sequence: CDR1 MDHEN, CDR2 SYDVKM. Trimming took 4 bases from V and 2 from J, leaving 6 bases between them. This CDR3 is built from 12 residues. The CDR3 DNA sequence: TGTGCCAGCAGTTCATCGCCCTACGAGCAGTACTTC. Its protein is CASSSSPYEQYF.

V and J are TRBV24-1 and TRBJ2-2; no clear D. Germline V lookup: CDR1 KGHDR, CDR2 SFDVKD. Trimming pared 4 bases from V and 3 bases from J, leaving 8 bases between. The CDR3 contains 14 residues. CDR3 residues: CATSEPGHTGELFF. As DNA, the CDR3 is TGTGCCACCAGTGAACCCGGACACACCGGGGAGCTGTTTTTT.

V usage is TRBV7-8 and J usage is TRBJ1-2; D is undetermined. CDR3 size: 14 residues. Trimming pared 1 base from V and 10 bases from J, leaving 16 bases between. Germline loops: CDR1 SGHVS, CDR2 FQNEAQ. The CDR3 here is CASSLGTPSGDYTF. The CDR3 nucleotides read TGTGCCAGCAGCTTAGGGACTCCATCAGGTGACTACACCTTC.

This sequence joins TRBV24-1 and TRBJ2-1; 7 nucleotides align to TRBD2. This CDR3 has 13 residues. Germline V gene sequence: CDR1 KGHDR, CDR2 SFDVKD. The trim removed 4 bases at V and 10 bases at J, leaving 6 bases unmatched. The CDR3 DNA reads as TGTGCCACCAGTGACCCGGGGCGGGGGGAGCAGTTCTTC. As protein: CATSDPGRGEQFF.